This record covers a single T cell receptor (beta chain). V was clipped by 5 bases and J by 5 bases, with 19 bases between them. The CDR3 is 15 residues long. CDR1 and CDR2 from the germline V gene are SEHNR and FQNEAQ (reference sequence). The sample comes from a study of glioma-infiltrating T cells after dendritic cell vaccination. Study-level information: Patients received autologous tumor lysate-pulsed dendritic cell vaccination between about 2002 and 2013.

Sequencing used immunoSEQ multiplex PCR; TCRdb keeps in-frame clones, though not all of them. Of approximately 85,000 clones listed, approximately 81% are singletons. Time point reported: after dendritic cell vaccination, including at tumor progression/relapse. This chain joins TRBV7-9 and TRBJ2-7; perhaps TRBD1 as D (8 bases). This clonotype was obtained from a human donor with glioblastoma. This material consisted of blood, taken after dendritic cell vaccination. CDR3 nucleotides: TGTGCCAGCAGCCCTTCACAGGGGGGGTGGAACGAGCAGTACTTC. Its protein is CASSPSQGGWNEQYF.